The 26 T cell receptor beta chains reported below all come from one sample, sequenced in a study of T cell changes during pregnancy in multiple sclerosis. Sequencing used immunoSEQ multiplex PCR; TCRdb keeps in-frame clones, though not all of them. The data hold 80,000 to 100,000 clones, with almost 95% observed a single time. Material: peripheral blood, obtained in the first trimester of pregnancy. All receptors come from a female donor with multiple sclerosis, enrolled in a pregnancy study.

This chain connects TRBV21-1 to TRBJ2-3; the table assigns TRBD1, which was not confirmed against the DNA. TRBV21-1 is deemed a pseudogene. This CDR3 comprises 17 residues. CDR3 in DNA: TGTGCCAGCAGCACTCCGACCCGGACAGGGGGTGCAGATACGCAGTATTTT. Its translation: CASSTPTRTGGADTQYF.

This chain connects TRBV28 to TRBJ2-7, with a possible D match to TRBD1 (5 bases). Trimming removed 4 bases from V and 7 bases from J, with 8 bases in between. This CDR3 region has 11 residues. Germline V gene sequence: CDR1 MDHEN, CDR2 SYDVKM. For the CDR3, the DNA is TGTGCCAGCAGTTCACACAGGGAGCAGTACTTC. It codes for CASSSHREQYF. The full variable domain, completed using reference TRBV28 and TRBJ2-7, is DVKVTQSSRYLVKRTGEKVFLECVQDMDHENMFWYRQDPGLGLRLIYFSYDVKMKEKGDIPEGYSVSREKKERFSLILESASTNQTSMYLCASSSHREQYFGPGTRLTVT.

The J gene is TRBJ2-1, the V gene TRBV5-1, with 12 bases fitting TRBD2. The CDR3 is made up of 15 amino acids. V was clipped by 0 bases and J by 8 bases; unmatched bases: 3. Germline CDR1 reads SGHRS; CDR2 reads YFSETQ. CDR3 protein: CASSLGLAGVDEQFF. CDR3 DNA: TGCGCCAGCAGCTTGGGACTAGCGGGAGTCGATGAGCAGTTCTTC. The full variable domain, with the rest looked up from reference TRBV5-1 and TRBJ2-1, is KAGVTQTPRYLIKTRGQQVTLSCSPISGHRSVSWYQQTPGQGLQFLFEYFSETQRNKGNFPGRFSGRQFSNSRSEMNVSTLELGDSALYLCASSLGLAGVDEQFFGPGTRLTVL.

The J gene is TRBJ2-5, the V gene TRBV7-9, with a weak D call TRBD2 (6 bases). Germline assignment: CDR1 SEHNR and CDR2 FQNEAQ (reference sequence). Trimming shortened V by 7 bases and J by 2 bases, and 14 bases separated the two germline ends. CDR3 size: 14 residues. In DNA, the CDR3 is TGTGCCAGCACCTTGGTAGCGGCACAAGAGACCCAGTACTTC. It yields the protein CASTLVAAQETQYF.

J is TRBJ2-5 and V is TRBV9; TRBD2 might be the D (5 bases). CDR3 length: 15 residues. Germline V gene lookup returns CDR1 SGDLS and CDR2 YYNGEE. V lost 0 bases to trimming and J lost 2 bases, with 11 bases between them. The CDR3: CASSVVGVLQETQYF. The CDR3 DNA reads TGTGCCAGCAGCGTAGTGGGAGTTCTTCAAGAGACCCAGTACTTC. Combining the CDR3 with reference TRBV9 and TRBJ2-5 gives the whole variable domain DSGVTQTPKHLITATGQRVTLRCSPRSGDLSVYWYQQSLDQGLQFLIQYYNGEERAKGNILERFSAQQFPDLHSELNLSSLELGDSALYFCASSVVGVLQETQYFGPGTRLLVL.

The chain links TRBV13 to TRBJ2-1; D gene unclear. V lost 3 bases and J 2 bases, leaving 8 bases between the germline ends. This CDR3 has 14 residues. The germline CDR1 and CDR2 sequences are PRHDT and FYEKMQ (reference sequence). CDR3 DNA sequence: TGTGCCAGCAGCTTGAGAGGTACCTACAATGAGCAGTTCTTC. This encodes CASSLRGTYNEQFF.

The V gene is TRBV10-3, the J gene TRBJ2-7; D gene ambiguous. V lost 2 bases to trimming and J lost 0 bases, with 5 bases between them. The germline V gene has CDR1 ENHRY and CDR2 SYGVKD. There are 13 residues in the CDR3. CDR3 sequence (DNA): TGTGCCATCAGTGAGACATACTCCTACGAGCAGTACTTC. Its protein is CAISETYSYEQYF.

The rearrangement joins TRBV5-4 to TRBJ1-2; a weak D match, TRBD1 (5 bases). Germline loops: CDR1 SGHNT, CDR2 YYREEE (reference sequence). CDR3 length: 15 residues. V lost 0 bases and J 2 bases, leaving 11 bases between the germline ends. The DNA for the CDR3 is TGTGCCAGCAGCTTGGTTGCAGGGCTAAACTATGGCTACACCTTC. Its protein is CASSLVAGLNYGYTF.

The chain is built from TRBV29-1 and TRBJ1-2; weak D call: TRBD1 (6 bases). The CDR3 contains 9 residues. CDR1 is SQVTM and CDR2 is ANQGSEA in the germline V gene. The V end was cut by 6 bases, the J end by 8 bases, with 7 bases between. The CDR3 sequence: CSVDSGYTF. Here the CDR3 DNA reads TGCAGCGTGGACAGCGGCTACACCTTC. Full variable domain (missing parts from reference TRBV29-1 and TRBJ1-2): SAVISQKPSRDICQRGTSLTIQCQVDSQVTMMFWYRQQPGQSLTLIATANQGSEATYESGFVIDKFPISRPNLTFSTLTVSNMSPEDSSIYLCSVDSGYTFGSGTRLTVV.

This clone was observed a handful of times. The gene calls are TRBV19 and TRBJ2-7; a weak D match, TRBD1 (6 bases). V was clipped by 2 bases and J by 4 bases, with 12 bases between them. Germline-derived CDR1 and CDR2 are LNHDA and SQIVND (reference sequence). The CDR3 spans 14 residues. CDR3 sequence (DNA): TGTGCCAGTAGTATATCAGGGGTGCCGTACGAGCAGTACTTC. This translates into CASSISGVPYEQYF.

The chain is built from TRBV6-6 and TRBJ2-7, with D possibly TRBD1 on 6 matching bases. Looked up from germline, CDR1 is MNHNY and CDR2 is SVGAGI (reference sequence). CDR3 size: 14 residues. Trimming removed 7 bases at V and 3 bases at J, with 16 bases between. The CDR3 DNA follows: TGTGCCAGCAATTCGAGGGACATTGGCTACGAGCAGTACTTC. This sequence encodes CASNSRDIGYEQYF.

The chain joins TRBV19 to TRBJ2-2, with D maybe TRBD2 (5 bases). Germline CDR1 and CDR2: LNHDA and SQIVND (reference sequence). This CDR3 has 14 residues. Trimming removed 7 bases from V and 6 bases from J, with 15 bases in between. The CDR3 DNA sequence: TGTGCCAGTATGAACTGGGAGAAGGCCGGGGAGCTGTTTTTT. Residues: CASMNWEKAGELFF.

The chain links TRBV18 to TRBJ2-7; possible D gene TRBD1, 6 bases. The germline V gene encodes CDR1 KGHSH and CDR2 LQKENI. V lost 1 base and J 0 bases, leaving 7 bases between the germline ends. The CDR3 runs to 14 residues. The CDR3 reads CASSPLDSSYEQYF. The CDR3 bases are TGTGCCAGCTCACCACTGGACAGCTCCTACGAGCAGTACTTC.

This clone was seen only once. The chain carries TRBV5-1 and TRBJ2-1; 7 bases agree with TRBD2. CDR3 length: 17 residues. The germline V gene encodes CDR1 SGHRS and CDR2 YFSETQ. J lost 4 bases, V lost 3 bases, and 13 bases had no gene match. The CDR3 DNA sequence: TGCGCCAGCAGCTGGAACAGAGCGGGATTTAGGTACAATGAGCAGTTCTTC. Translated, it gives CASSWNRAGFRYNEQFF.

The chain is built from TRBV4-1 and TRBJ1-4; TRBD1 is a possible D gene (5 bases). CDR3 length: 17 amino acids. CDR1 is MGHRA and CDR2 is YSYEKL in the germline V gene. Trimming removed 0 bases at V and 3 bases at J, with 14 bases between. The CDR3 nucleotides are TGCGCCAGCAGCCAAGAGTGGGGCAGGGTAGCTAATGAAAAACTGTTTTTT. It specifies CASSQEWGRVANEKLFF.

The J gene is TRBJ1-2, the V gene TRBV28, with TRBD1 matching 7 bases. The CDR3 runs 15 residues. Germline lookup yields CDR1 MDHEN and CDR2 SYDVKM. The V and J ends lost 3 bases and 4 bases, in that order; junction bases with no gene match: 8. The CDR3 is CASSFSGRGAYGYTF. The CDR3 DNA follows: TGTGCCAGCAGTTTTTCCGGCAGGGGGGCCTATGGCTACACCTTC.

The chain is built from TRBV2 and TRBJ2-6, with D maybe TRBD1 (6 bases). Trimming took 3 bases from V and 1 from J, leaving 10 bases between them. The CDR3 totals 16 residues. Germline CDR1 and CDR2: SNHLY and FYNNEI. The CDR3 coding sequence is TGTGCCAGCAGTGACAGGGGTAGATCTGGGGCCAACGTCCTGACTTTC. It translates to CASSDRGRSGANVLTF. The full variable domain, with the rest looked up from reference TRBV2 and TRBJ2-6, is EPEVTQTPSHQVTQMGQEVILRCVPISNHLYFYWYRQILGQKVEFLVSFYNNEISEKSEIFDDQFSVERPDGSNFTLKIRSTKLEDSAMYFCASSDRGRSGANVLTFGAGSRLTVL.

The chain joins TRBV2 to TRBJ1-5; perhaps TRBD1 as D (5 bases). The CDR3 runs to 15 residues. Germline assignment: CDR1 SNHLY and CDR2 FYNNEI. V lost 1 base, J lost 5 bases, and 12 bases lay in between. The CDR3 nucleotides read TGTGCCAGCAGTGAAGGGGGCTTCGTTTATCAGCCCCAGCATTTT. Translating gives CASSEGGFVYQPQHF.

V usage is TRBV7-9 and J usage is TRBJ1-2; 9 bases are shared with TRBD1. J was trimmed by 5 bases and V by 5 bases; bases with no gene match: 6. The CDR3 runs to 14 residues. Germline V gene lookup returns CDR1 SEHNR and CDR2 FQNEAQ (reference sequence). In DNA, the CDR3 is TGTGCCAGCAGCCCGGGACAGGGCCTTTATGGCTACACCTTC. This encodes CASSPGQGLYGYTF. Full variable domain (missing parts from reference TRBV7-9 and TRBJ1-2): DTGVSQNPRHKITKRGQNVTFRCDPISEHNRLYWYRQTLGQGPEFLTYFQNEAQLEKSRLLSDRFSAERPKGSFSTLEIQRTEQGDSAMYLCASSPGQGLYGYTFGSGTRLTVV.

The chain recombines TRBV27 with TRBJ2-3, with 9 positions matching TRBD2. The V gene's germline CDR1 is MNHEY and CDR2 SMNVEV (reference sequence). The junction had 3 bases not matched to a gene; V was cut back by 5 bases and J by 6 bases. The CDR3 sequence is 13 residues long. CDR3 protein: CASSSTSGDTQYF. CDR3 in DNA: TGTGCCAGCAGTAGTACTAGCGGGGATACGCAGTATTTT.

This chain connects TRBV29-1 to TRBJ2-1; TRBD2 is a possible D gene (6 bases). Germline V CDR1 and CDR2: SQVTM, ANQGSEA. The CDR3 spans 14 residues. Trimming took 5 bases from V and 0 from J, leaving 11 bases between them. In DNA, the CDR3 is TGCAGCGTTTCTAGCGAACGCTCCTACAATGAGCAGTTCTTC. Translating gives CSVSSERSYNEQFF.

The chain recombines TRBV27 with TRBJ2-3; 15 bases match TRBD2. The CDR3 runs 16 residues. The V gene end was trimmed by 2 bases and the J gene end by 6 bases; junction bases not matched to a gene: 3. Per the germline V gene, CDR1 is MNHEY and CDR2 is SMNVEV (reference sequence). DNA for the CDR3: TGTGCCAGCAGTTTAAGAGGGACTAGCGGGAGGGATACGCAGTATTTT. Amino acid sequence: CASSLRGTSGRDTQYF.

This clone has just one count. This sequence joins TRBV2 and TRBJ2-1; D may be TRBD2 (6 bases). The CDR3 totals 14 residues. Germline V gene sequence: CDR1 SNHLY, CDR2 FYNNEI. V gave up 5 bases and J gave up 6 bases, with 14 bases separating them. In DNA form, the CDR3 reads TGTGCCAGCAGTCCCCGTCCGGGGGTCAATGAGCAGTTCTTC. Translated, it gives CASSPRPGVNEQFF.

V and J are TRBV7-2 and TRBJ2-3; 13 nucleotides align to TRBD2. Germline V gene sequence: CDR1 SGHTA, CDR2 FQGNSA. The V gene end was trimmed by 5 bases and the J gene end by 9 bases; junction bases not matched to a gene: 8. The CDR3 has 15 amino acids. The CDR3 here is CASSTGLAGADTQYF. DNA for the CDR3: TGTGCCAGCAGCACCGGACTAGCGGGAGCTGACACGCAGTATTTT.

This clone has only one observation. This rearrangement joins TRBV6-5 to TRBJ1-4, with D unclear. This CDR3 has 13 residues. Germline V gene data show CDR1 as MNHEY and CDR2 as SVGAGI. V lost 4 bases and J 8 bases, leaving 11 bases between the germline ends. CDR3 bases: TGTGCCAGCAGTTCTAGGAGGCGGGAAAAACTGTTTTTT. It encodes CASSSRRREKLFF.

The chain combines TRBV13 with TRBJ2-1; 8 bases fit TRBD2. After removal of 5 bases from V and 7 bases from J, the junction contained 7 bases not matched to a gene. CDR1 and CDR2 from the germline V gene are PRHDT and FYEKMQ (reference sequence). The CDR3 runs 14 residues. The CDR3 DNA reads as TGTGCCAGCAGCCAGGGACTAGATCAGAATGAGCAGTTCTTC. Translating it yields CASSQGLDQNEQFF.